This is a list of T cell receptor beta chains from one sample in a study of glioma-infiltrating T cells. TCRdb used MiXCR to reprocess the multiplex PCR reads, holding one entry per CDR3 protein. The sample records over 130,000 distinct CDR3 sequences, about 39% being singletons. The sequencing input was glioma tissue, nonneoplastic brain tissue, or PBMCs (not recorded which). Every receptor here comes from a human donor with low-grade glioma or glioblastoma, undergoing nonglioma brain surgery, or in good health (not recorded which). CDR3s include the opening cysteine and the closing phenylalanine or tryptophan. The D gene is left open where the match is weak. A row's size may be missing; if present it is once, few, many or a size class.

j_gene | v_gene | d_gene | abundance | CDR3nt | CDR3aa
TRBJ1-1 | TRBV7-3 | . | . | TGTGCCAGCAGACGGGGGGCGAACACTGAAGCTTTCTTT | CASRRGANTEAFF
TRBJ1-6 | TRBV6-1 | . | many | TGTGCCAGCAGGTCAGGGGTGAGTTCACCCCTCCACTTT | CASRSGVSSPLHF
TRBJ2-1 | TRBV6-6 | . | few | TGTGCCAGCAGTTACTCGGGGGGAGACAATGAGCAGTTCTTC | CASSYSGGDNEQFF
TRBJ2-7 | TRBV6-2/TRBV6-3 | TRBD2 | . | TGTGCCAGCAGCTTCGCCATACTAGCGGGACGGCCGTACGAGCAGTACTTC | CASSFAILAGRPYEQYF
TRBJ2-7 | TRBV20-1 | . | . | TGCAGTGCTACCACGACAGTAAGCTCCTACGAGCAGTACTTC | CSATTTVSSYEQYF
TRBJ2-1 | TRBV7-2 | TRBD2 | . | TGTGCCAGCAGCTTAACTAGCGGGAGTTGGAATGAGCAGTTCTTC | CASSLTSGSWNEQFF
TRBJ1-3 | TRBV6-1 | TRBD1 | . | TGTGCCAGCACGGGACAGGGGGCTGGAAACACCATATATTTT | CASTGQGAGNTIYF
TRBJ2-7 | TRBV20-1 | . | many | TGCAGTGCTAGAAAAACGGGGGACGAGCAGTACTTC | CSARKTGDEQYF
TRBJ2-1 | TRBV6-6 | . | many | TGTGCCAGCAGTTACACCGCGACTAGCTACAATGAGCAGTTCTTC | CASSYTATSYNEQFF
TRBJ2-7 | TRBV7-2 | TRBD1 | . | TGTGCCAGCAGCTTGGCCCGGGACAGCAAGCAGTACTTC | CASSLARDSKQYF
TRBJ1-1 | TRBV7-9 | . | few | TGTGCCAGCAGTTTACGAGGAACAGGGAGCATGAACACTGAAGCTTTCTTT | CASSLRGTGSMNTEAFF
TRBJ1-5 | TRBV28 | . | . | TGTGCCAGCAGTTACGGAACAGGCCTCCAGCCCCAGCATTTT | CASSYGTGLQPQHF
TRBJ2-5 | TRBV20-1 | TRBD1 | few | TGCAGTGCCCCAGAGACAGGGCGGCAAGAGACCCAGTACTTC | CSAPETGRQETQYF
TRBJ2-7 | TRBV6-1 | . | . | TGTGCCAGCAGTGCCATTTGGGGACTCGAGCAGTACTTC | CASSAIWGLEQYF
TRBJ2-3 | TRBV6-1 | . | . | TGTGCCAGCAGGAGGATACGGCTGACAGATACGCAGTATTTT | CASRRIRLTDTQYF
TRBJ2-7 | TRBV27 | . | few | TGTGCCAGCGCATACACGAGCTCCTACGAGCAGTACTTC | CASAYTSSYEQYF
TRBJ2-5 | TRBV7-2 | . | . | TGTGCCAGCAGCTTATCCAGCCCAGAGACCCAGTACTTC | CASSLSSPETQYF
TRBJ1-6 | TRBV6-1 | . | . | TGTGCCAGCAGCAATACGGACAACGGGAATTCACCCCTCCACTTT | CASSNTDNGNSPLHF
TRBJ2-7 | TRBV20-1 | TRBD1 | few | TGCAGTGCTAGATCTGAGACAGGGGGCACCTACGAGCAGTACTTC | CSARSETGGTYEQYF
TRBJ2-1 | TRBV6-1 | TRBD2 | few | TGTGCCAGCAGGCGCGGACTAGCTACCTCCTACAATGAGCAGTTCTTC | CASRRGLATSYNEQFF
TRBJ2-5 | TRBV7-2 | TRBD2 | . | TGTGCCAGCAGCTTCCAAGCGGGGGGGGAGACCCAGTACTTC | CASSFQAGGETQYF
TRBJ2-7 | TRBV15 | . | few | TGTGCCACCAGCAGGAACCGACAGATCTACGAGCAGTACTTC | CATSRNRQIYEQYF
TRBJ1-1 | TRBV9 | . | few | TGTGCCAGCTCCTCAAGGGATTTCCCGAACACTGAAGCTTTCTTT | CASSSRDFPNTEAFF